This T cell receptor beta chain was identified during a study of blood T cell repertoires in COVID-19. In the study overall: The analysed material was cDNA or gDNA that came from T cells, B-cell-depleted T cells, or PBMCs.

In the original analysis: Amplification with reference gene primers provided the estimates of nucleated cell counts. TCRdb's table, derived via immunoSEQ multiplex PCR, lists solely in-frame clones and lacks some. D and trimming come from the DNA, and the V and J calls and clone size come from that table. The top ten clones hold under 6.5% of a sample with a few hundred thousand clones, 86% of them seen once. CDR1 is LGHDT and CDR2 is YNNKEL in the germline V gene (reference sequence). The length of the CDR3 is 13 residues. Trimming removed 5 bases from V and 4 bases from J, with 9 bases in between. Sequenced sample: peripheral blood. The V call is TRBV3-1 (or the pseudogene TRBV3-2), the J call TRBJ1-3; D remains unclear. The receptor's source is a man aged 60-69 years with acute or convalescent COVID-19. The CDR3 here is CASSNTDGNTIYF. The DNA for the CDR3 is TGTGCCAGCAGCAACACAGACGGAAACACCATATATTTT.